The 18 T cell receptor beta chains in this list originate from one sample, sequenced in a study of blood T cells in healthy people across ages. It was with a sample-barcoded 5' primer and a J-beta primer mix that a second PCR of roughly 6 to 11 cycles was run. One entry per CDR3 protein results from TCRdb running MiXCR on the 5' RACE reads. Altogether 650,000 to 800,000 distinct CDR3 sequences are present, 40% to 50% being singletons, with the ten largest covering around 18%. Specimen: blood. The receptors stem from a man aged 55 to 70 in good health.

Only a few counts were recorded for this clonotype. The J gene is TRBJ1-1, the V gene TRBV11-3; D is uncertain. CDR1 and CDR2 (germline): SGHNT, YENEEA. The CDR3 extends over 13 amino acids. Trimming removed 5 bases from V and 4 bases from J, with 11 bases in between. The CDR3 DNA is TGTGCCAGCAGCAGGCGCCACGGCACTGAAGCTTTCTTT. Its translation is CASSRRHGTEAFF.

This chain connects TRBV7-2 to TRBJ2-2, with D unresolved. Germline CDR1 reads SGHTA; CDR2 reads FQGNSA. This CDR3 comprises 13 residues. V dropped 2 bases and J dropped 6 bases, with 7 bases sitting between them. In DNA form, the CDR3 reads TGTGCCAGCAGCTTAAAGGCCGCCGGGGAGCTGTTTTTT. Translation: CASSLKAAGELFF.

The V call is TRBV7-2, the J call TRBJ1-6; 7 bases map to TRBD1. The ends lost 6 bases at V and 13 bases at J; junction bases unmatched: 6. In germline, CDR1 is SGHTA, CDR2 FQGNSA. The CDR3 has 12 residues. CDR3 DNA: TGTGCCAGCAGGCGGACAGGTGGTCCCCTCCACTTT. Translation gives CASRRTGGPLHF.

This clonotype was picked up a small number of times. The chain links TRBV29-1 to TRBJ2-7; D might be TRBD1 (6 bases). In germline, CDR1 is SQVTM, CDR2 ANQGSEA. The V end was cut by 6 bases, the J end by 5 bases, with 11 bases between. The CDR3 length is 11 residues. This CDR3 is CSVATGNEQYF. In nucleotides, the CDR3 is TGCAGCGTAGCTACAGGGAACGAGCAGTACTTC.

A few counts support this clonotype. The chain employs TRBV4-3 and TRBJ2-1; D is unclear. The CDR3 has 14 amino acids. Trimming pared 2 bases from V and 6 bases from J, leaving 11 bases between. Germline values: CDR1 LGHNA, CDR2 YSLEER. The CDR3 DNA reads as TGCGCCAGCAGCCAAAACCCGGCCTCCAATGAGCAGTTCTTC. Residues: CASSQNPASNEQFF.

This clonotype was observed a few times. The chain couples TRBV9 to TRBJ2-7; 8 positions agree with TRBD2. Trimming at V came to 2 bases and at J to 2 bases, leaving 6 bases not matched to a gene. Germline V gene data show CDR1 as SGDLS and CDR2 as YYNGEE. This CDR3 is built from 15 residues. CDR3 region: CASSVGGGTTYEQYF. The CDR3 bases are TGTGCCAGCAGCGTCGGCGGGGGGACAACCTACGAGCAGTACTTC. Full variable domain (rest looked up from reference TRBV9 and TRBJ2-7): DSGVTQTPKHLITATGQRVTLRCSPRSGDLSVYWYQQSLDQGLQFLIQYYNGEERAKGNILERFSAQQFPDLHSELNLSSLELGDSALYFCASSVGGGTTYEQYFGPGTRLTVT.

The J gene is TRBJ2-5, the V gene TRBV18, with a tentative D call TRBD1 (6 bases). Germline V CDR1 and CDR2: KGHSH, LQKENI. V shed 1 base and J shed 3 bases, with 21 bases lying between them. CDR3 length: 18 residues. The CDR3 spells CASSPRGLNPRGEETQYF. The CDR3 DNA is TGTGCCAGCTCACCACGGGGCTTAAACCCCAGGGGTGAAGAGACCCAGTACTTC.

V and J are TRBV6-1 and TRBJ2-3, with no clear D. Trimming pared 1 base from V and 2 bases from J, leaving 7 bases between. Germline assignment: CDR1 MNHNS and CDR2 SASEGT. CDR3 size: 14 residues. The CDR3 nucleotides read TGTGCCAGCAGTGAAGACGGCAACACAGATACGCAGTATTTT. It specifies CASSEDGNTDTQYF.

This clonotype was seen at least ten times. This sequence joins TRBV12-3 or TRBV12-4 and TRBJ2-7; 8 nucleotides line up with TRBD1. Trimming cost V 5 bases and J 3 bases; bases outside gene matches: 3. There are 13 residues in the CDR3. The CDR3 DNA sequence: TGTGCCAGCAGTACCGGGACAGGCTACGAGCAGTACTTC. Protein: CASSTGTGYEQYF.

V gene TRBV12-3 or TRBV12-4 combines with J gene TRBJ2-5; 9 nucleotides match TRBD1. This CDR3 has 12 residues. After removal of 6 bases from V and 5 bases from J, the junction contained 1 base not matched to a gene. CDR3: CASRTGGETQYF. For the CDR3, the DNA is TGTGCCAGCAGGACAGGGGGGGAGACCCAGTACTTC.

This clonotype has ten or more counts. The rearrangement links TRBV11-2 to TRBJ1-6, with a weak D call TRBD1 (5 bases). Germline V gene data show CDR1 as SGHAT and CDR2 as FQNNGV. The CDR3 contains 15 residues. Between the trimmed V and J ends, which lost 0 bases and 7 bases, there was a span of 10 bases. CDR3 DNA sequence: TGTGCCAGCAGCTTAGAATCGGGGGGGAATTCACCCCTCCACTTT. The encoded protein is CASSLESGGNSPLHF. Full variable domain (outside the CDR3, taken from reference TRBV11-2 and TRBJ1-6): EAGVAQSPRYKIIEKRQSVAFWCNPISGHATLYWYQQILGQGPKLLIQFQNNGVVDDSQLPKDRFSAERLKGVDSTLKIQPAKLEDSAVYLCASSLESGGNSPLHFGNGTRLTVT.

This clonotype was picked up a small number of times. The V and J genes are TRBV7-6 and TRBJ2-7; perhaps D is TRBD1 or TRBD2 (5 bases each). Germline V gene lookup returns CDR1 SGHVS and CDR2 FNYEAQ. This CDR3 contains 14 residues. V was cut by 2 bases and J by 6 bases, with 14 bases left in between. This CDR3 is CASSLTGARGEQYF. For the CDR3, the DNA is TGTGCCAGCAGCTTAACCGGGGCGAGGGGCGAGCAGTACTTC.

In this sample, this clonotype turned up a few times. This chain connects TRBV6-1 to TRBJ2-1; 10 bases are shared with TRBD2. The V gene's germline CDR1 is MNHNS and CDR2 SASEGT. This CDR3 comprises 13 residues. Trimming at V came to 1 base and at J to 15 bases, leaving 6 bases not matched to a gene. CDR3 amino acids: CASSEGLAGDGFF. As DNA, the CDR3 is TGTGCCAGCAGTGAAGGGCTAGCGGGGGATGGGTTCTTC.

This rearrangement joins TRBV20-1 to TRBJ1-4; maybe TRBD1 (5 bases). The CDR3 runs to 12 residues. V was cut by 2 bases and J by 8 bases, with 9 bases left in between. The germline CDR1 and CDR2 sequences are DFQATT and SNEGSKA (reference sequence). CDR3 sequence reads: CSARQGEEKLFF. The CDR3 DNA reads TGCAGTGCTAGACAGGGTGAAGAAAAACTGTTTTTT.

This clonotype was counted between two and nine times. The chain is built from TRBV6-5 and TRBJ2-7; 11 bases match TRBD1. Germline values: CDR1 MNHEY, CDR2 SVGAGI. Losses at the gene ends were 2 bases for V and 3 bases for J; bases not matched to a gene: 12. The CDR3 covers 18 residues. DNA of the CDR3: TGTGCCAGCAGTTACCCCATGGGGACAGGGGGGCGAAACTACGAGCAGTACTTC. Its translation: CASSYPMGTGGRNYEQYF.

J is TRBJ2-3 and V is TRBV7-9; 7 bases are shared with TRBD2. The germline gives CDR1 SEHNR, CDR2 FQNEAQ (reference sequence). This CDR3 has 16 residues. V shed 5 bases, J shed 0 bases, and the junction held 8 bases outside the gene matches. The CDR3: CASSPLAVPSTDTQYF. The CDR3 nucleotides are TGTGCCAGCAGCCCGCTAGCGGTACCGAGCACAGATACGCAGTATTTT.

The chain links TRBV20-1 to TRBJ2-1; possibly TRBD1 for D (6 bases). Germline V CDR1 and CDR2: DFQATT, SNEGSKA (reference sequence). V lost 1 base and J lost 2, with 12 bases in between. This CDR3 spans 15 amino acids. CDR3 protein: CSARGGRPPYNEQFF. The CDR3 nucleotides read TGCAGTGCTAGAGGGGGGCGCCCCCCCTACAATGAGCAGTTCTTC.

This clonotype was seen a handful of times. This chain joins TRBV5-1 and TRBJ2-2; a possible D gene is TRBD1 (6 bases). This CDR3 has 15 amino acids. CDR1 is SGHRS, CDR2 YFSETQ, per germline. V gave up 1 base and J gave up 7 bases, with 14 bases separating them. The DNA of the CDR3 is TGCGCCAGCAGCTTGTCACTTCAGGGGAGCGGGGAGCTGTTTTTT. This codes for CASSLSLQGSGELFF.